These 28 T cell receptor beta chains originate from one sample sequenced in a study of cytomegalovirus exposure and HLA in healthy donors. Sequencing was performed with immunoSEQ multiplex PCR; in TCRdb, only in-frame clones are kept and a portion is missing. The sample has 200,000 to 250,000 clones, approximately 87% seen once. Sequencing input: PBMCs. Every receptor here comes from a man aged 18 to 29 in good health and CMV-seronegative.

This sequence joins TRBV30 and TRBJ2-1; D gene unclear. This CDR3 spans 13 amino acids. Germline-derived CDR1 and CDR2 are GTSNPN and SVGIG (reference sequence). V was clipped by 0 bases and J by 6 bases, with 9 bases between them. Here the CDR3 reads CAWSVVTGNEQFF. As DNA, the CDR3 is TGTGCCTGGAGTGTCGTTACGGGCAATGAGCAGTTCTTC. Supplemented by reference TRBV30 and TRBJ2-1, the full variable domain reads SQTIHQWPATLVQPVGSPLSLECTVEGTSNPNLYWYRQAAGRGLQLLFYSVGIGQISSEVPQNLSASRPQDRQFILSSKKLLLSDSGFYLCAWSVVTGNEQFFGPGTRLTVL.

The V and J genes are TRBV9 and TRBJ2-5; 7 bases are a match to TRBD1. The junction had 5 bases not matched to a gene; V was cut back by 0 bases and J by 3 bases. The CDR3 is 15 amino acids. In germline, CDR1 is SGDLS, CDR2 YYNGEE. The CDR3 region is CASSVALTGEETQYF. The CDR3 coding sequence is TGTGCCAGCAGCGTAGCTCTTACAGGGGAAGAGACCCAGTACTTC.

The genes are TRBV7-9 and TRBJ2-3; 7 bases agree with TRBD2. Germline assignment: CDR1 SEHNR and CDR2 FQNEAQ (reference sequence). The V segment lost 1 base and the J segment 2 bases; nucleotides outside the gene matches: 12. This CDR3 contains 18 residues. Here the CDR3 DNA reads TGTGCCAGCAGCTTAGGTTCAACGAGCGGGGCACTCACAGATACGCAGTATTTT. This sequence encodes CASSLGSTSGALTDTQYF.

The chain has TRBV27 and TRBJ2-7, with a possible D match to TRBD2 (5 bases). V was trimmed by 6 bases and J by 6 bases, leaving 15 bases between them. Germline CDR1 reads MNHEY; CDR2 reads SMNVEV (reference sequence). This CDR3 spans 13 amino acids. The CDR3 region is CASSNIREGEQYF. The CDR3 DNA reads TGTGCCAGCAGCAACATCCGGGAAGGCGAGCAGTACTTC.

The CDR3 coding sequence is TGTGCCAGCAGTTTTGGGCAAGTGTGGGAAGCTTTCTTT. Amino acids: CASSFGQVWEAFF. This chain links TRBV28 with TRBJ1-1, with D hard to call. The CDR3 sequence is 13 residues long. Germline lookup yields CDR1 MDHEN and CDR2 SYDVKM. The V and J ends lost 3 bases and 8 bases respectively, with 13 bases between them.

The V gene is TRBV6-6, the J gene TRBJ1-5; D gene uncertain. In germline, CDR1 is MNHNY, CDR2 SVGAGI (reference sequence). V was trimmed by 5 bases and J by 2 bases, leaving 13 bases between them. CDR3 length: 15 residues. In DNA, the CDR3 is TGTGCCAGCAGTACCGCGGGTCGCGGCAATCAGCCCCAGCATTTT. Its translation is CASSTAGRGNQPQHF.

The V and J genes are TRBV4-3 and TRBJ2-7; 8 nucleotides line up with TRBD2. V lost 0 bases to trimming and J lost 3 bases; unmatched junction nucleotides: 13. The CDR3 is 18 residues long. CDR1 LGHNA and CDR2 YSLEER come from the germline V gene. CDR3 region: CASSQEWGGSGNRYEQYF. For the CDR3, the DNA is TGCGCCAGCAGCCAAGAATGGGGTGGTAGCGGGAACCGCTACGAGCAGTACTTC.

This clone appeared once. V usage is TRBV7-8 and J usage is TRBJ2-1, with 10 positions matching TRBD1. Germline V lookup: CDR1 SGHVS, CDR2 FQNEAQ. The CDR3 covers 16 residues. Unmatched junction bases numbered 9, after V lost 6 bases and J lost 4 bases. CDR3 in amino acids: CASRLSGTGVYNEQFF. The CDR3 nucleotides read TGTGCCAGCAGATTATCCGGGACAGGGGTTTACAATGAGCAGTTCTTC.

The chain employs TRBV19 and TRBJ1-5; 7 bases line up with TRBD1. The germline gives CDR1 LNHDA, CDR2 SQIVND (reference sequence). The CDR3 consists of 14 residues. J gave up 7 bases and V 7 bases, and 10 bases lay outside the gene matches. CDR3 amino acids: CASTNRGLSQPQHF. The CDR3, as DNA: TGTGCCAGTACTAATAGGGGGCTCAGCCAGCCCCAGCATTTT.

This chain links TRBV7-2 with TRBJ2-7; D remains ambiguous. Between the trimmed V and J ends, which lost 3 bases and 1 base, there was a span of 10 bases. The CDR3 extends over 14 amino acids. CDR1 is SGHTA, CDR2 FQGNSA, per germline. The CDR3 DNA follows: TGTGCCAGCAGCTTCCCGACACCGTCCTACGAGCAGTACTTC. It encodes CASSFPTPSYEQYF.

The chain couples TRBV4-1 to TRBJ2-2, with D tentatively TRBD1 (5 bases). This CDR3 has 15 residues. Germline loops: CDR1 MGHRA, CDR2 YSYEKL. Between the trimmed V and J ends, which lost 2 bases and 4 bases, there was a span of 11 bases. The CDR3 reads CASSQYRLGTGELFF. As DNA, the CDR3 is TGCGCCAGCAGCCAATACAGGTTGGGCACCGGGGAGCTGTTTTTT.

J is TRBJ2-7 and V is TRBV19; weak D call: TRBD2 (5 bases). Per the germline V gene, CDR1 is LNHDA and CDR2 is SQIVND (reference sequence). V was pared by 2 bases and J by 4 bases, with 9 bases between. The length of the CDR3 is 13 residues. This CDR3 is CASSISDFYEQYF. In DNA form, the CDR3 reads TGTGCCAGTAGTATATCGGACTTTTACGAGCAGTACTTC.

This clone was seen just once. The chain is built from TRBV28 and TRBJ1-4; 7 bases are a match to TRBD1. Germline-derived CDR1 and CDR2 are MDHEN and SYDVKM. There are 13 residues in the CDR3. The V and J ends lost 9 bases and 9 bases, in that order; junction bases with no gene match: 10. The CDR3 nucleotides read TGTGCCAGTATGGGCAGGGGGGTACAAAAACTGTTTTTT. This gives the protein CASMGRGVQKLFF. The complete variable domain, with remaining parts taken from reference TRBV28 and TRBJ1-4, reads DVKVTQSSRYLVKRTGEKVFLECVQDMDHENMFWYRQDPGLGLRLIYFSYDVKMKEKGDIPEGYSVSREKKERFSLILESASTNQTSMYLCASMGRGVQKLFFGSGTQLSVL.

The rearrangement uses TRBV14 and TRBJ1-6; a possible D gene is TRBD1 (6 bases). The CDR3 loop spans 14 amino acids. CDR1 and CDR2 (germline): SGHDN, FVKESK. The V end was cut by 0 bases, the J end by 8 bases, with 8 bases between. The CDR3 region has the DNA TGTGCCAGCAGCCAAGAAGGACAGTATTCACCCCTCCACTTT. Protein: CASSQEGQYSPLHF.

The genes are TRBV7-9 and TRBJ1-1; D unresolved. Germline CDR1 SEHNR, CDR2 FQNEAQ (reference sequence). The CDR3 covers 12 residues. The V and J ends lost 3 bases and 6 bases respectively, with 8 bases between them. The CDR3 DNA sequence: TGTGCCAGCAGCTTTTCGTCGGCTGAAGCTTTCTTT. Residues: CASSFSSAEAFF. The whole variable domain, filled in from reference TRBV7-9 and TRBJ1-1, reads DTGVSQNPRHKITKRGQNVTFRCDPISEHNRLYWYRQTLGQGPEFLTYFQNEAQLEKSRLLSDRFSAERPKGSFSTLEIQRTEQGDSAMYLCASSFSSAEAFFGQGTRLTVV.

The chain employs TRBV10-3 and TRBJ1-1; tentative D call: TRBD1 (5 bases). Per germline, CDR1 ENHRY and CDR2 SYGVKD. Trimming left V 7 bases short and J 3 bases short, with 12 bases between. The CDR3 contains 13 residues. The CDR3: CAITSDRDTEAFF. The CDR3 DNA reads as TGTGCCATCACCTCCGACAGAGACACTGAAGCTTTCTTT.

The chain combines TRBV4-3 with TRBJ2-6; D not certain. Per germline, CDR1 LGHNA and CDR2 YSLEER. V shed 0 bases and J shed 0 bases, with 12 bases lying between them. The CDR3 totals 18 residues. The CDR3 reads CASSQDRSVYSGANVLTF. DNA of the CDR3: TGCGCCAGCAGCCAAGATAGGAGTGTTTACTCTGGGGCCAACGTCCTGACTTTC.

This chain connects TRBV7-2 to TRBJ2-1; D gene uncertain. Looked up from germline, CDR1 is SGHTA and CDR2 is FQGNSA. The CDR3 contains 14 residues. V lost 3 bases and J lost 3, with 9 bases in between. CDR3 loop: CASSFPPNYNEQFF. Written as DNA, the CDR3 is TGTGCCAGCAGCTTTCCCCCCAACTACAATGAGCAGTTCTTC.

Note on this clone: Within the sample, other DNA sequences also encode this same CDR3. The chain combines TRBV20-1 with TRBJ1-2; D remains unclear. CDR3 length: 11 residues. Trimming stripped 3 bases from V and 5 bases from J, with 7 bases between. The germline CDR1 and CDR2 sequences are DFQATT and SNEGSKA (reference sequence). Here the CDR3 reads CSASPGYGYTF. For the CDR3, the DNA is TGCAGTGCTAGCCCGGGGTATGGCTACACCTTC.

In DNA, the CDR3 is TGCGCCAGCAGCCTACTCCCCGGGACAGCCTACGAGCAGTACTTC. Residues: CASSLLPGTAYEQYF. The chain is built from TRBV4-1 and TRBJ2-7; 7 bases line up with TRBD1. The germline gives CDR1 MGHRA, CDR2 YSYEKL. This CDR3 has 15 residues. V gave up 4 bases and J gave up 2 bases; unmatched junction bases: 8.

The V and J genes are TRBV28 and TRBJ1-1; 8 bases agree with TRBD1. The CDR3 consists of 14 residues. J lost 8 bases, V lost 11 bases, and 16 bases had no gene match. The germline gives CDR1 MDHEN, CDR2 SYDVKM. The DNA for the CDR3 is TGTGCCGGCTTACCAACCGGGACAGGCACAGAAGCTTTCTTT. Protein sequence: CAGLPTGTGTEAFF.

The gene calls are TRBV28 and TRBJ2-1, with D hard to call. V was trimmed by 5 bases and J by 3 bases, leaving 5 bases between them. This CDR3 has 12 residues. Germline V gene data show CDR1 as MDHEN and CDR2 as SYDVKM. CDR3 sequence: CASSQNYNEQFF. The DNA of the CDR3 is TGTGCCAGCAGTCAGAACTACAATGAGCAGTTCTTC.

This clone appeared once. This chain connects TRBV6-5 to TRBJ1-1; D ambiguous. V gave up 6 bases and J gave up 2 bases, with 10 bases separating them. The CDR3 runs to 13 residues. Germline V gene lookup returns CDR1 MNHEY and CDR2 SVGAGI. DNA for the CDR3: TGTGCCAGCAGCTCCGATAGAAACACTGAAGCTTTCTTT. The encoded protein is CASSSDRNTEAFF.

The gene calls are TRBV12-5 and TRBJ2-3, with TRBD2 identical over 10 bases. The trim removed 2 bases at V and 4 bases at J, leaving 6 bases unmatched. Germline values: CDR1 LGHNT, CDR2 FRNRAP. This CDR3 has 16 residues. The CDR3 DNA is TGTGCTAGTGGTTTGTCACCTCTAGCGGGAGCAGATACGCAGTATTTT. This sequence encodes CASGLSPLAGADTQYF.

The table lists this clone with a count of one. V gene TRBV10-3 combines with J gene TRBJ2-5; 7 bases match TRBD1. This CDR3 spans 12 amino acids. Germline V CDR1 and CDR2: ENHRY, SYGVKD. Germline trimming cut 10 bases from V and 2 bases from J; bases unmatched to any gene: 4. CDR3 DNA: TGTGCCACCAAGGACAGGCAAGAGACCCAGTACTTC. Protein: CATKDRQETQYF.

CDR3 in amino acids: CASSYFGEQPQHF. CDR3 in DNA: TGTGCCAGCAGTTACTTTGGGGAGCAGCCCCAGCATTTT. This chain links TRBV6-5 with TRBJ1-5; D gene ambiguous. Germline CDR1 reads MNHEY; CDR2 reads SVGAGI. CDR3 length: 13 amino acids. Trimming shortened V by 1 base and J by 7 bases, and 8 bases separated the two germline ends.

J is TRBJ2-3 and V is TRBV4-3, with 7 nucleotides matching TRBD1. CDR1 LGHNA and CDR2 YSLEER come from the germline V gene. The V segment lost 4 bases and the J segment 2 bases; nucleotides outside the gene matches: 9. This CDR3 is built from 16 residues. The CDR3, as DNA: TGCGCCAGCAGCCTGGGTATGGGGACAGACACAGATACGCAGTATTTT. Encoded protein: CASSLGMGTDTDTQYF.

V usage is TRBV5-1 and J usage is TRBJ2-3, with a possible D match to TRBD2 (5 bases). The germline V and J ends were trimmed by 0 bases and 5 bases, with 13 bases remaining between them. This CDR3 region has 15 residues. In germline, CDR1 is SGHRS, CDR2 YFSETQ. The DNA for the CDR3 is TGCGCCAGCAGCTTGGCCCCAGGAGGTGGAGATACGCAGTATTTT. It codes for CASSLAPGGGDTQYF.